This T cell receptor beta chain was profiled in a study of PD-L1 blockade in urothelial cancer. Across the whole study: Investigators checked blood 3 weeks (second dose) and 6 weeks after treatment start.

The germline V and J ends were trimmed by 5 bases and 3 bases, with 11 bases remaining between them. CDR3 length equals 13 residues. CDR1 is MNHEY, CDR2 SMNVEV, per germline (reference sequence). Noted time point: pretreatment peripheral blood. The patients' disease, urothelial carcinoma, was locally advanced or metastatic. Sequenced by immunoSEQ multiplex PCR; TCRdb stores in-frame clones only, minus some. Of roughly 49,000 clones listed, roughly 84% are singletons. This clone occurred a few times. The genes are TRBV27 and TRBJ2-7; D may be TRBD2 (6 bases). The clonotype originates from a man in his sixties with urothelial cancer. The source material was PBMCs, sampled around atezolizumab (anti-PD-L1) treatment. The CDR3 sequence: CASSRGIFYEQYF. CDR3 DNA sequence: TGTGCCAGCAGTCGCGGGATTTTCTACGAGCAGTACTTC.